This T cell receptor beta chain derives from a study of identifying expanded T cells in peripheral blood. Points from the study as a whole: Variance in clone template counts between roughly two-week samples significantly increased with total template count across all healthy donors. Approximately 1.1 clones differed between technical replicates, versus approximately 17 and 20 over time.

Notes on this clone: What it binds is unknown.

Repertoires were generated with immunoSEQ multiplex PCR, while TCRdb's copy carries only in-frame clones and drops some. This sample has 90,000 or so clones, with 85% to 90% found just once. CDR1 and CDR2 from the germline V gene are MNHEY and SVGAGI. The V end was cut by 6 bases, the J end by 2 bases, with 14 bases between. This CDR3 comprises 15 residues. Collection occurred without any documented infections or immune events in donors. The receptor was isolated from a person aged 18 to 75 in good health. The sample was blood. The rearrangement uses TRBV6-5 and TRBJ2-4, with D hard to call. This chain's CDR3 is CASSVSTATKNIQYF. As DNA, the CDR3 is TGTGCCAGCAGCGTGTCAACCGCGACCAAAAACATTCAGTACTTC.